The entry below describes one TCR beta chain. The antigen remains undetermined. Germline-derived CDR1 and CDR2 are SGHAT and FQNNGV. Trimming pared 1 base from V and 5 bases from J, leaving 7 bases between. The CDR3 sequence is 13 residues long. This sample stems from a study of yellow fever vaccine responses in identical twins. Points from the study as a whole: Twins' vaccine T cell response reportedly seemed partly convergent, partly personalized.

MiXCR was run by TCRdb on the RT-PCR reads, yielding one entry per CDR3 protein. The sample has 10,000 or so distinct CDR3 sequences; roughly 85% are singletons. This clonotype was obtained from a young woman who received the yellow fever vaccine. The V and J genes are TRBV11-2 and TRBJ2-3, with D uncertain. The source was T cells from blood (PBMCs), unsorted or a sorted subset (not recorded which), collected before or after yellow fever vaccination (not recorded which). CDR3: CASSLVRVDTQYF. The CDR3 coding sequence is TGTGCCAGCAGCTTAGTCCGTGTAGATACGCAGTATTTT.